This TCR beta chain was retrieved from a study of vaccination effects on CD4 cells after COVID-19. Study observations and caveats: The study, lacking early post-infection timepoints, had few convalescent patients. Only a single clone (1 of 255 vaccine-induced clones in healthy vaccinees) cross-reacted with common cold coronaviruses.

Sequencing used immunoSEQ multiplex PCR; TCRdb keeps in-frame clones, though not all of them. Here the sample spans tens of thousands of clones, approximately 74% being singletons. This clone was seen a handful of times. Its antigen is undetermined. Sequencing in the ViraFEST assay came after antigen-specific CD4+ T cells had been expanded with viral peptide pools, which were used to stimulate PBMC. Culture proceeded for 10 days, and CD4+ T cells were then isolated. Days 3 and 7 were when half the medium was replaced with IL-2 medium. Sample: CD4+ T cells from PBMCs cultured with HCoV-229E spike peptides, taken before COVID-19 vaccination. This clonotype was obtained from a human donor who received a COVID-19 vaccine.

CDR3 in amino acids: CASSFLPGTQNTGELFF. CDR3 bases: TGCGCCAGCAGCTTCCTCCCCGGGACACAGAACACCGGGGAGCTGTTTTTT. V is TRBV5-1 and J is TRBJ2-2, with a weak D call TRBD1 (6 bases). CDR3 length equals 17 residues. Germline CDR1 reads SGHRS; CDR2 reads YFSETQ. Trimming cost V 2 bases and J 1 base, with 15 bases left between them.